This TCR beta chain was identified in a study of T cells in Graves' hyperthyroidism and ophthalmopathy. Whole-study context: Peripheral blood draws took place at initial diagnosis, ahead of any treatment. Findings of the study overall: Ophthalmopathy got predicted by the model a median roughly 6.4 months before its onset. Researchers found most expanded thyroid clonotypes above 0.001 in blood as well.

This clonotype was seen at least ten times. Its antigen is not identified. Blood was drawn at first hyperthyroidism diagnosis, before any ophthalmopathy symptoms. CDR1 and CDR2 (germline): MNHEY, SMNVEV (reference sequence). The CDR3 is 16 residues long. V dropped 6 bases and J dropped 2 bases, with 18 bases sitting between them. The investigators amplified TCR beta CDR3 regions from RNA transcripts. First-round RT-PCR targeting the TCR CDR3 was performed with the HTBI primer set. TCRdb called the multiplex PCR reads again in MiXCR, with one record for every CDR3 protein. The table has about 130,000 distinct CDR3 sequences, less than 25% seen once.

Sequenced input: blood. This rearrangement joins TRBV27 to TRBJ2-3; D might be TRBD2 (6 bases). The clonotype comes from a woman between 50 and 59 years old with Graves' hyperthyroidism that later progressed to Graves' ophthalmopathy. The CDR3 loop is CASRRGIGVSTDTQYF. CDR3 in DNA: TGTGCCAGCAGGCGCGGGATAGGTGTGTCCACAGATACGCAGTATTTT.